This T cell receptor beta chain derives from a study of T cells in Graves' hyperthyroidism and ophthalmopathy. Comments on this clonotype: The antigen remains undetermined.

Uncontrolled infection, other autoimmune disease, pregnancy and lactation each barred patients from inclusion. Extraction of PBMCs used roughly 9.4 ml of fresh peripheral blood. Authors of the study amplified TCR beta CDR3 regions from RNA transcripts. Primed by the HTBI set, a first-round RT-PCR was run on the TCR CDR3. From the multiplex PCR reads, TCRdb called clonotypes with MiXCR, one entry per CDR3 protein. The sample includes a few hundred thousand distinct CDR3 sequences, under 15% of them seen just once. General study results and limits: Also found in blood were most expanded thyroid clonotypes above 0.001.

The CDR3 sequence is 17 residues long. Trimming removed 4 bases from V and 5 bases from J; junction bases left unmatched: 12. Per the germline V gene, CDR1 is SGHTS and CDR2 is YDEGEE. Sample: blood. The sequence came from a woman younger than 45 with Graves' hyperthyroidism. The V and J genes are TRBV5-8 and TRBJ1-3; TRBD1 aligns across 10 bases. The CDR3 sequence: CASSGPAGQGIRNTIYF. CDR3 DNA sequence: TGTGCCAGCAGCGGCCCCGCGGGACAGGGGATCAGAAACACCATATATTTT.